The 8 T cell receptor beta chains presented below share a single source sample, sequenced in a study of cytomegalovirus exposure and HLA in healthy donors. The PCR made use of 60 Vbeta and 13 Jbeta primers. Profiling relied on immunoSEQ multiplex PCR, and the TCRdb table lists in-frame clones only, not all of them. Here the sample spans tens of thousands of clones, about three quarters being singletons. The source material was PBMCs. The receptors were sampled from a woman in her twenties or thirties in good health and CMV-seronegative.

Comment on this clone: An end of the junction does not agree with germline; a read error may underlie this. V is TRBV28 and J is TRBJ1-2; D not certain. CDR1 MDHEN and CDR2 SYDVKM come from the germline V gene. There are 12 residues in the CDR3. CDR3: CASSPMPPRFTF. The CDR3 DNA reads TGTGCCAGCAGTCCCATGCCGCCTCGGTTCACTTTT.

The chain links TRBV25-1 to TRBJ2-7; 11 bases agree with TRBD2. The CDR3 has 14 residues. Germline trimming cut 5 bases from V and 0 bases from J; bases unmatched to any gene: 0. From germline, CDR1 is MGHDK and CDR2 SYGVNS. CDR3 residues: CASSLAGGSYEQYF. Here the CDR3 DNA reads TGTGCCAGCAGTCTAGCGGGAGGCTCCTACGAGCAGTACTTC.

The V gene is TRBV6-5, the J gene TRBJ2-2, with 7 positions matching TRBD1. J was trimmed by 4 bases and V by 7 bases; bases with no gene match: 3. CDR1 MNHEY and CDR2 SVGAGI come from the germline V gene. The CDR3 totals 13 residues. The CDR3 DNA reads as TGTGCCAGCAATGACAGGGTCACCGGGGAGCTGTTTTTT. Its translation: CASNDRVTGELFF.

The chain uses TRBV5-1 and TRBJ2-2; D is ambiguous. The germline V gene encodes CDR1 SGHRS and CDR2 YFSETQ. This CDR3 has 16 residues. Trimming took off 1 base at V and 7 bases at J, with 17 bases between the two ends. CDR3 residues: CASSLIISSRVGELFF. The CDR3 DNA reads as TGCGCCAGCAGCTTGATTATTTCCTCTCGCGTCGGGGAGCTGTTTTTT.

The chain recombines TRBV27 with TRBJ2-7; TRBD2 might be the D (6 bases). CDR3 size: 14 residues. Trimming took off 3 bases at V and 2 bases at J, with 11 bases between the two ends. Germline CDR1 is MNHEY and CDR2 is SMNVEV (reference sequence). Here the CDR3 DNA reads TGTGCCAGCAGTTTCGGAGGGATAGCCTACGAGCAGTACTTC. Translating gives CASSFGGIAYEQYF.

This chain connects TRBV30 to TRBJ2-3; 11 positions match TRBD2. Germline-derived CDR1 and CDR2 are GTSNPN and SVGIG (reference sequence). This CDR3 region has 17 residues. Unmatched junction bases numbered 9, after V lost 3 bases and J lost 1 base. This chain's CDR3 is CAWSDVAGGLGTDTQYF. CDR3 coding DNA: TGTGCCTGGAGCGACGTAGCGGGAGGGTTAGGCACAGATACGCAGTATTTT.

The CDR3 nucleotides are TGTGCCAGCAGAGCTCAGGGTTTGTTGAACACTGAAGCTTTCTTT. Encoded protein: CASRAQGLLNTEAFF. The chain recombines TRBV2 with TRBJ1-1, with D perhaps matching TRBD1 (5 bases). The CDR3 has 15 amino acids. The germline CDR1 and CDR2 sequences are SNHLY and FYNNEI. The V end was cut by 6 bases, the J end by 0 bases, with 14 bases between.

This chain links TRBV6-5 with TRBJ1-1; tentatively, D is TRBD1 (5 bases). V shed 2 bases and J shed 8 bases, with 18 bases lying between them. Per the germline V gene, CDR1 is MNHEY and CDR2 is SVGAGI. The CDR3 is 15 residues long. The CDR3 DNA sequence: TGTGCCAGCAGTTACACCCCGCCTTACAGGTTGGAAGCTTTCTTT. Its translation: CASSYTPPYRLEAFF.